The rows below give T cell receptor beta chains drawn from one sample of a study of blood T cell repertoires in COVID-19. The assay was immunoSEQ multiplex PCR, and TCRdb's table has in-frame clones only and misses some. The sample lists more than 200,000 clones; around 90% were seen once. The sample consisted of peripheral blood. The receptors were sampled from a man younger than 30 with active or convalescent COVID-19. Each CDR3 is given with its conserved first and last residue. A D gene is named only where the DNA matches it firmly. Clone size is shown for a subset of rows, as once, few, many or a class of expanded clone.

v_call	j_call	d_call	clone_size	cdr3_nt	cdr3_aa
TRBV18	TRBJ2-3	TRBD1	.	TGTGCCAGCTCAGGCGAAGGCCCCCGGGACAGAAACACAGATACGCAGTATTTT	CASSGEGPRDRNTDTQYF
TRBV12-3/TRBV12-4	TRBJ2-7	.	many	TGTGCCAGCAGGTCCGACAGCCCCGAGCAGTACTTC	CASRSDSPEQYF
TRBV9	TRBJ2-1	.	.	TGTGCCAGCAGCACGGGATGGACAGAGGGTAATGAGCAGTTCTTC	CASSTGWTEGNEQFF
TRBV3-1/TRBV3-2	TRBJ2-4	TRBD1	.	TGTGCCAGCAGCCAAGTGACAGGGATTCAGTACTTC	CASSQVTGIQYF
TRBV29-1	TRBJ2-1	TRBD2	.	TGCAGCGTTGTATATAGCGGGAGGGGTGAGCAGTTCTTC	CSVVYSGRGEQFF
TRBV2	TRBJ2-3	TRBD2	once	TGTGCCAGCAGTGGCCTAGCGGGAGCGGAAGATACGCAGTATTTT	CASSGLAGAEDTQYF
TRBV5-8	TRBJ2-2	.	.	TGTGCCAGCAGGAGATTCACTAACCCGGAGCTGTTTTTT	CASRRFTNPELFF
TRBV7-3	TRBJ2-2	TRBD2	.	TGTGCCAGCAGCCGTGGGACTAGCGGGAGCGGAGGGGAGCTGTTTTTT	CASSRGTSGSGGELFF
TRBV20-1	TRBJ1-1	TRBD1	.	TGCAGTGCTAGTGACAGGGGGCGAGGGTTGAACACTGAAGCTTTCTTT	CSASDRGRGLNTEAFF
TRBV5-4	TRBJ2-7	TRBD1	.	TGTGCCAGCAGCCTAGGACAGGGTTGGTCCTACGAGCAGTACTTC	CASSLGQGWSYEQYF
TRBV18	TRBJ2-7	TRBD2	.	TGTGCCAGCTCACCACGGCTAGCGGACTCCTACGAGCAGTACTTC	CASSPRLADSYEQYF
TRBV11-2	TRBJ1-6	.	.	TGTGCCAGCAGCCTATATTGGGGGGATAATTCACCCCTCCACTTT	CASSLYWGDNSPLHF
TRBV5-8	TRBJ2-5	TRBD2	once	TGTGCCAGCAGCTCAATAGCGGGAGTAGGGGGAGAAGAGACCCAGTACTTC	CASSSIAGVGGEETQYF
TRBV7-2	TRBJ1-2	.	.	TGTGCCAGCAGCTATAAAAATTGGGCCAACCCTGGCTACACCTTC	CASSYKNWANPGYTF
TRBV6-5	TRBJ2-3	TRBD1	.	TGTGCCAGCAGCCTGGGACAGATTAGCACAGATACGCAGTATTTT	CASSLGQISTDTQYF
TRBV7-6	TRBJ2-6	.	.	TGTGCCAGCAGCTTATACTCGTCTGGGGCCAACGTCCTGACTTTC	CASSLYSSGANVLTF
TRBV29-1	TRBJ1-1	TRBD1	.	TGCAGCGTTTCGGGGGGACAGGGAATTGAAGCTTTCTTT	CSVSGGQGIEAFF
TRBV28	TRBJ1-2	TRBD1	.	TGTGCCAGCACGGACAGGGCGTACTATGGCTACACCTTC	CASTDRAYYGYTF
TRBV20-1	TRBJ2-7	.	.	TGCAGTGCTAGTAGGGACAACGGCTACGAGCAGTACTTC	CSASRDNGYEQYF
TRBV10-1	TRBJ2-7	.	.	TGCGCCAGCAGTTCAGGACTGCCCTACGAGCAGTACTTC	CASSSGLPYEQYF
TRBV7-2	TRBJ2-3	TRBD2	few	TGTGCCAGCAGCTTCTACGGGACTAGCGCCCTCGGAGATACGCAGTATTTT	CASSFYGTSALGDTQYF
TRBV11-2	TRBJ2-1	.	.	TGTGCCAGCAGCACTACGGGAAGCAATGAGCAGTTCTTC	CASSTTGSNEQFF
TRBV19	TRBJ2-7	TRBD1	.	TGTGCCAGTAGTGTCCGACAGGGTAGGACGGGATCTTACTACGAGCAGTACTTC	CASSVRQGRTGSYYEQYF
TRBV6-5	TRBJ2-4	TRBD1	.	TGTGCCAGCAGTTCAGGACAGGGAGGAATTCAGTACTTC	CASSSGQGGIQYF
TRBV19	TRBJ2-3	TRBD1	.	TGTGCCAGTAGTATAGGACAGGGGGCTGAAGATACGCAGTATTTT	CASSIGQGAEDTQYF
TRBV4-3	TRBJ2-5	TRBD2	once	TGCGCCAGCAGCCCCGGGCCCGGGCGGACTAGCGGGGGTGAGACCCAGTACTTC	CASSPGPGRTSGGETQYF
TRBV6-6	TRBJ2-2	.	.	TGTGCCAGCAGTTACACGCAGGGTACGAACACCGGGGAGCTGTTTTTT	CASSYTQGTNTGELFF
TRBV9	TRBJ2-1	.	.	TGTGCCAGCAGCGTAGCGGGAGCCTACAATGAGCAGTTCTTC	CASSVAGAYNEQFF
TRBV21-1	TRBJ2-7	.	.	TGTGCCAGCAGCAATCCGGGGGACTTCAACGAGCAGTACTTC	CASSNPGDFNEQYF
TRBV18	TRBJ1-1	TRBD1	few	TGTGCCAGCTCATCCAGGGGGCTTCAGGGTACTGAAGCTTTCTTT	CASSSRGLQGTEAFF
TRBV5-1	TRBJ1-2	.	few	TGCGCCAGCAGCTTGGATGCAGGGTCATCGTATGGCTACACCTTC	CASSLDAGSSYGYTF
TRBV6-1	TRBJ2-1	TRBD2	.	TGTGCCAGCAGTGCCAAACGGGGGGGCCCCGGCAATGAGCAGTTCTTC	CASSAKRGGPGNEQFF
TRBV7-9	TRBJ2-7	.	.	TGTGCCAGCAGCTTAGCACGTAGCGCCTACGAGCAGTACTTC	CASSLARSAYEQYF
TRBV27	TRBJ1-1	.	.	TGTGCCAGCAGGCCTGTTGGGGGGGGAGTCACTGAAGCTTTCTTT	CASRPVGGGVTEAFF
TRBV29-1	TRBJ2-3	.	.	TGCAGCGTTGTGAAGCGTGCGACAGATACGCAGTATTTT	CSVVKRATDTQYF
TRBV21-1	TRBJ2-2	.	.	TGTGCCAGCAACAACGGGAGGGGACAGGGGGTATTCGCGAACACCGGGGAGCTGTTTTTT	CASNNGRGQGVFANTGELFF
TRBV5-6	TRBJ1-1	TRBD1	.	TGTGCCAGCAGCTTGGCAGGGGGTACCACTGAAGCTTTCTTT	CASSLAGGTTEAFF